The TCR beta chain described here comes from a study of T cell responses to AZD1222 COVID-19 vaccine. Notes on the study in general: Most donors were white British, females outnumbered males, and clonal diversity was possibly underestimated.

This clone was detected only once. Its antigen remains unknown. This CDR3 has 13 residues. The germline V and J ends were trimmed by 7 bases and 9 bases, with 16 bases remaining between them. Germline V lookup: CDR1 MNHEY, CDR2 SVGAGI. Measured with immunoSEQ multiplex PCR; TCRdb has only the in-frame clones, and not every one. The profile shows 140,000 or so clones, 88% of them singletons. This TCR was recovered from an adult who received the MenACWY meningococcal vaccine as a control. This specimen was peripheral blood, taken 28 days after the second dose of the MenACWY control vaccine. The chain has TRBV6-5 and TRBJ1-3; D is unclear. CDR3 loop: CASTARPEATIYF. CDR3 coding DNA: TGTGCCAGCACCGCACGCCCCGAGGCCACCATATATTTT.